The clone carrying this TCR beta chain was seen more than once but under ten times. This may be a read error, as it is one base from a much larger clone. From germline, CDR1 is SEHNR and CDR2 FQNEAQ (reference sequence). This CDR3 comprises 15 residues. Trimming removed 5 bases at V and 7 bases at J, with 21 bases between. This record belongs to a study of blood T cells in healthy people across ages. A sample-barcoded 5' primer and a J-beta primer mix were used in a second PCR of about 7 to 12 cycles. TCRdb re-called the 5' RACE reads through MiXCR, storing one row per CDR3 protein. The sample yields 710,000 or so distinct CDR3 sequences, approximately 30% seen once.

This TCR was recovered from a woman over 75 in good health. The chain uses TRBV7-9 and TRBJ2-7, with D possibly TRBD1 on 7 matching bases. Sequencing was performed on blood. The CDR3 loop reads CASSRGTVSDNEQYF. CDR3 DNA sequence: TGTGCCAGCAGCCGGGGGACAGTCTCTGACAATGAGCAGTACTTC.